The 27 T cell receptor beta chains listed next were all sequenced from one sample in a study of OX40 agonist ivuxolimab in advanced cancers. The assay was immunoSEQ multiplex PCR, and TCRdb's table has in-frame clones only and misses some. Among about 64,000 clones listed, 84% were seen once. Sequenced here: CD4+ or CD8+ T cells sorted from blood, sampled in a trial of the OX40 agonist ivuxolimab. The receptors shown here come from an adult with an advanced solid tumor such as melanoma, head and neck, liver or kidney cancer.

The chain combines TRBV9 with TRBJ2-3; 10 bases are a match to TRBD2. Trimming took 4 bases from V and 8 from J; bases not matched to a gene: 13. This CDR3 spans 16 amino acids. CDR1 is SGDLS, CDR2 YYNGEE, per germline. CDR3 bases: TGTGCCAGCAGCCCCGGTAACATAGCGGGAGGTAGTACGCAGTATTTT. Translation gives CASSPGNIAGGSTQYF.

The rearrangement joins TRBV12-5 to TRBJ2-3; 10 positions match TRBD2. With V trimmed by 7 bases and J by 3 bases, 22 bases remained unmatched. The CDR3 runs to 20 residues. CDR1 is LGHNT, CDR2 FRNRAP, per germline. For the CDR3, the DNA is TGTGCTAGTGATTGGTGGACAGGGACCCTAGCGGGAGTTAGGACAGATACGCAGTATTTT. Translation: CASDWWTGTLAGVRTDTQYF.

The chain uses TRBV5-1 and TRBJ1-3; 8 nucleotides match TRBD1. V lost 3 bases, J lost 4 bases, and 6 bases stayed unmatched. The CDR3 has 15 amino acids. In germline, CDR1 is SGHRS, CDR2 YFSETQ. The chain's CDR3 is CASSSGTGFGNTIYF. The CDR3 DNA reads TGCGCCAGCAGCTCCGGGACAGGTTTCGGAAACACCATATATTTT.

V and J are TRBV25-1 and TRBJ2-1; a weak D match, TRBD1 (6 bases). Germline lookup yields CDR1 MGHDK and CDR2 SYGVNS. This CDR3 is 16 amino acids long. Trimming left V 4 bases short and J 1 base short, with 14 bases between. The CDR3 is CASSAPPQGSYNEQFF. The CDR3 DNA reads TGTGCCAGCAGTGCCCCCCCACAGGGTTCCTACAATGAGCAGTTCTTC.

CDR3 in amino acids: CASTLNRMPQETQYF. Here the CDR3 DNA reads TGTGCCAGCACTCTTAATCGGATGCCCCAAGAGACCCAGTACTTC. The chain uses TRBV6-1 and TRBJ2-5; D not resolved. From germline, CDR1 is MNHNS and CDR2 SASEGT. Trimming pared 7 bases from V and 1 base from J, leaving 16 bases between. This CDR3 contains 15 residues.

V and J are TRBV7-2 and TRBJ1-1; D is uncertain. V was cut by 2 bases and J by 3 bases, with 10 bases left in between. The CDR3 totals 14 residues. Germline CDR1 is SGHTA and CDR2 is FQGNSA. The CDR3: CASSLRAGDTEAFF. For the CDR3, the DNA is TGTGCCAGCAGCTTAAGGGCTGGAGACACTGAAGCTTTCTTT.

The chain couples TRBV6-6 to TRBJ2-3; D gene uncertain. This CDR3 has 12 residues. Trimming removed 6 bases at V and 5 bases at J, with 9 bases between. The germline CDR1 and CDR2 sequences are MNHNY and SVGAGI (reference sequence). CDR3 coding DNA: TGTGCCAGCAGCCCTACTGAAGATACGCAGTATTTT. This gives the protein CASSPTEDTQYF.

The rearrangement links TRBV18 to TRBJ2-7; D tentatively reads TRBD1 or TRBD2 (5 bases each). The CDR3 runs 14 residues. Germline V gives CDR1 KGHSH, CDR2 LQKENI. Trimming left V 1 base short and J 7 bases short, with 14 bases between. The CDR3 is CASSPQGPLREQYF. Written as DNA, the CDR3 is TGTGCCAGCTCACCACAGGGACCTCTACGGGAGCAGTACTTC. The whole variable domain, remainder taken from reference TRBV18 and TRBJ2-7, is NAGVMQNPRHLVRRRGQEARLRCSPMKGHSHVYWYRQLPEEGLKFMVYLQKENIIDESGMPKERFSAEFPKEGPSILRIQQVVRGDSAAYFCASSPQGPLREQYFGPGTRLTVT.

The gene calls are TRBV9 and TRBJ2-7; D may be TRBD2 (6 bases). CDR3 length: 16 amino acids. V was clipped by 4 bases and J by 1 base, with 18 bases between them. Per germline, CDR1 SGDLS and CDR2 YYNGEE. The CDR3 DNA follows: TGTGCCAGCAGCATCCTCCTTCGGGGGTTTTCCTACGAGCAGTACTTC. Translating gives CASSILLRGFSYEQYF.

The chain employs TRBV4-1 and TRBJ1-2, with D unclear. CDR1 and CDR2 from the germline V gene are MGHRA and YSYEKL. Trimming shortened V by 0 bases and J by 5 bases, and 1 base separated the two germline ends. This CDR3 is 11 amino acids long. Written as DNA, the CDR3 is TGCGCCAGCAGCCAAGAGTATGGCTACACCTTC. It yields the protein CASSQEYGYTF.

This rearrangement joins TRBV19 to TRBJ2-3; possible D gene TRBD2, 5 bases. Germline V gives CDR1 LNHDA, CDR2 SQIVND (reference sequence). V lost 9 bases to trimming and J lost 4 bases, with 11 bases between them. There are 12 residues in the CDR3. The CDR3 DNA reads TGTGCCAGCCTTGGACTGGCAGATACGCAGTATTTT. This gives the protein CASLGLADTQYF.

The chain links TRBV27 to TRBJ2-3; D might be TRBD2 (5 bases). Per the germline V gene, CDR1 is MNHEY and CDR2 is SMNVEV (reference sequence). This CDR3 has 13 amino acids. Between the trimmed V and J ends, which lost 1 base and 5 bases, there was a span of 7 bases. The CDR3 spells CASSLWGEDTQYF. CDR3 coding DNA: TGTGCCAGCAGTTTATGGGGAGAAGATACGCAGTATTTT.

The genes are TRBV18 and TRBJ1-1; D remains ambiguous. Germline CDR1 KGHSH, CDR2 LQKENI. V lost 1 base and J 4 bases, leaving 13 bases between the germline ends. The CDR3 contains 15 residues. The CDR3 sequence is CASSPRAEGSTEAFF. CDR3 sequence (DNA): TGTGCCAGCTCACCACGGGCGGAAGGGAGCACTGAAGCTTTCTTT.

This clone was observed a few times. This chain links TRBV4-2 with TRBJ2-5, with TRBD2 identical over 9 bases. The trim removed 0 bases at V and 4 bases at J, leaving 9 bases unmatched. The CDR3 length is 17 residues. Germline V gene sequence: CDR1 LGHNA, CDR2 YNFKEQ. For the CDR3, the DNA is TGTGCCAGCAGCCAAGAGCCCGCGGGGGGGGAGCGAGAGACCCAGTACTTC. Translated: CASSQEPAGGERETQYF.

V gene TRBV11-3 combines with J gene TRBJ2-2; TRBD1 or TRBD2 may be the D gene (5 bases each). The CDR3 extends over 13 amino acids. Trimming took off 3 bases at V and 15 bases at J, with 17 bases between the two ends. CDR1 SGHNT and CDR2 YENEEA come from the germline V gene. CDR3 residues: CASSFPGTNEMFF. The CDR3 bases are TGTGCCAGCAGCTTCCCGGGGACCAACGAAATGTTTTTT.

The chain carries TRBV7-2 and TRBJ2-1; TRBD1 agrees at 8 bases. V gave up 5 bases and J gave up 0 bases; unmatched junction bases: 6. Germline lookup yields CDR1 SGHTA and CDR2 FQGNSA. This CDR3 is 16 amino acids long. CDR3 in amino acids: CASSGGTGNSYNEQFF. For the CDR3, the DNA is TGTGCCAGCAGCGGCGGGACAGGCAACTCCTACAATGAGCAGTTCTTC.

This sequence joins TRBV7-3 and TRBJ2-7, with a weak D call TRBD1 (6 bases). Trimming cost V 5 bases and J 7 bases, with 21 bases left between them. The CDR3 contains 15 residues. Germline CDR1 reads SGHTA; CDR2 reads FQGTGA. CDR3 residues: CASSLTGQNYEEQYF. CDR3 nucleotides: TGTGCCAGCAGCCTCACGGGACAAAACTACGAGGAGCAGTACTTC.

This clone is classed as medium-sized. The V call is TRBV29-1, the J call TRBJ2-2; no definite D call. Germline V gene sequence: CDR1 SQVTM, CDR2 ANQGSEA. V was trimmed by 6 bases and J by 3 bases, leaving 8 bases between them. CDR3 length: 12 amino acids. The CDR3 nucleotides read TGCAGCGTCGTTGGCTACACCGGGGAGCTGTTTTTT. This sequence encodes CSVVGYTGELFF.

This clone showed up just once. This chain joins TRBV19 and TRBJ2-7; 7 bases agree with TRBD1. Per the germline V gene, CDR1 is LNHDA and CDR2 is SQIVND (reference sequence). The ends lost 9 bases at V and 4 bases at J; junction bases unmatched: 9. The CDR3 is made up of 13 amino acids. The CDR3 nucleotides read TGTGCCAGCGGCCGGGACAGAAATTACGAGCAGTACTTC. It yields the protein CASGRDRNYEQYF.

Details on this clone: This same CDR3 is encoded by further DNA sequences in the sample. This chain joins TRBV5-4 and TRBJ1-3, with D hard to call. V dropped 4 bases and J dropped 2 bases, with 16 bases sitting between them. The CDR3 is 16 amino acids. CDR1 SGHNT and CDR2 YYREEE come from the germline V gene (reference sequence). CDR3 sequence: CASSAGSGYPGNTIYF. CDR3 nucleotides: TGTGCCAGCAGCGCAGGATCGGGGTATCCTGGAAACACCATATATTTT. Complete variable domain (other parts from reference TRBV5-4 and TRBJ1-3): ETGVTQSPTHLIKTRGQQVTLRCSSQSGHNTVSWYQQALGQGPQFIFQYYREEENGRGNFPPRFSGLQFPNYSSELNVNALELDDSALYLCASSAGSGYPGNTIYFGEGSWLTVV.

The CDR3 loop reads CASSRTGNSYNEQFF. The CDR3 bases are TGTGCCAGCAGCCGGACAGGGAATTCCTACAATGAGCAGTTCTTC. The V call is TRBV6-1, the J call TRBJ2-1, with 8 positions matching TRBD1. V was pared by 6 bases and J by 1 base, with 5 bases of the junction left unmatched. Germline V gene lookup returns CDR1 MNHNS and CDR2 SASEGT. The CDR3 length is 15 residues.

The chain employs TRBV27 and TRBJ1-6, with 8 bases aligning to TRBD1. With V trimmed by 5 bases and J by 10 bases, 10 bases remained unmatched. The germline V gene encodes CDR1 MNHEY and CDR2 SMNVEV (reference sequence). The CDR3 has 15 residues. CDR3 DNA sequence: TGTGCCAGCAGTCCGCGGACAGGGATAAGATCACCCCTCCACTTT. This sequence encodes CASSPRTGIRSPLHF.

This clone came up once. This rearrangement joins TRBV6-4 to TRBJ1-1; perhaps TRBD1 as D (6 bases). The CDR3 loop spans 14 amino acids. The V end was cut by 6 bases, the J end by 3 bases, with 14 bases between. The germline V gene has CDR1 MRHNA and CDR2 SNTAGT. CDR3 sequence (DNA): TGTGCCAGCAGAAACAGGGTCTGGGACACTGAAGCTTTCTTT. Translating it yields CASRNRVWDTEAFF.

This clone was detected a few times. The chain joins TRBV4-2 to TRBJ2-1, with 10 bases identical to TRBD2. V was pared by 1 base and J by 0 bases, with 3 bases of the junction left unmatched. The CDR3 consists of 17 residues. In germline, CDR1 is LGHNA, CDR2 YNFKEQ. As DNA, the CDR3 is TGTGCCAGCAGCCAAGTGTCTAGCGGGAGCTCCTACAATGAGCAGTTCTTC. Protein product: CASSQVSSGSSYNEQFF.

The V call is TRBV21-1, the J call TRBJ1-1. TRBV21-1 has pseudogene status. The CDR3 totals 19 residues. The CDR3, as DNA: TGTGCCAGCAGCAAAGCGCTTGGGGAATGGGAGGGGATGAACACTGAAGCTTTCTTT. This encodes CASSKALGEWEGMNTEAFF.

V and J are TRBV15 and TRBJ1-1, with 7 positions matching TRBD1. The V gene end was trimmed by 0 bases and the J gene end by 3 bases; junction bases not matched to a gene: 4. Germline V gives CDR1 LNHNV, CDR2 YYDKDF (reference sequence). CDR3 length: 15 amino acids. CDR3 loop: CATSRDHDRDTEAFF. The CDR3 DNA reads TGTGCCACCAGCAGAGATCACGACAGGGACACTGAAGCTTTCTTT. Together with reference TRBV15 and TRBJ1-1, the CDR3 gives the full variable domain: DAMVIQNPRYQVTQFGKPVTLSCSQTLNHNVMYWYQQKSSQAPKLLFHYYDKDFNNEADTPDNFQSRRPNTSFCFLDIRSPGLGDTAMYLCATSRDHDRDTEAFFGQGTRLTVV.

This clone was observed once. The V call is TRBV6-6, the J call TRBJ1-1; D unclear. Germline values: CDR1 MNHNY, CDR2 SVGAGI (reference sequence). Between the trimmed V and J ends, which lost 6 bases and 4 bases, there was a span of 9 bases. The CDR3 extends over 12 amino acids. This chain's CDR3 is CASSLRPTEAFF. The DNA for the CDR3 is TGTGCCAGCAGCCTCCGACCCACTGAAGCTTTCTTT.